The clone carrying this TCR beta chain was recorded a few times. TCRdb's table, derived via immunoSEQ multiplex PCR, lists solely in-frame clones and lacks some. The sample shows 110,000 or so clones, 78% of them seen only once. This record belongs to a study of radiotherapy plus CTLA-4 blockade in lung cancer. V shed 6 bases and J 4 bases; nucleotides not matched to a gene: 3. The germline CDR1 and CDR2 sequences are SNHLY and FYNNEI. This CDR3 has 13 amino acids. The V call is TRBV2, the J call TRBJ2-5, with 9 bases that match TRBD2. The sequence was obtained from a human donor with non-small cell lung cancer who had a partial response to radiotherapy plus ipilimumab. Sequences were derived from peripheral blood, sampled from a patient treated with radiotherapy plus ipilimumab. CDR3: CASRGLAPETQYF. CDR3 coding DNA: TGTGCCAGCAGAGGACTAGCGCCAGAGACCCAGTACTTC. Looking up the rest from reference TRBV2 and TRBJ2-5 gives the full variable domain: EPEVTQTPSHQVTQMGQEVILRCVPISNHLYFYWYRQILGQKVEFLVSFYNNEISEKSEIFDDQFSVERPDGSNFTLKIRSTKLEDSAMYFCASRGLAPETQYFGPGTRLLVL.